The TCR beta chain under discussion was sequenced for a study of cytomegalovirus exposure and HLA in healthy donors. On the study more broadly: Caucasian-associated ancestry cluster membership applied to about 80% of 300 to 450 genotyped donors. Study results and caveats: The study recorded 150 to 200 TCR beta chains that were cytomegalovirus-associated.

The PCR ran on 60 Vbeta and 13 Jbeta primers. The method was immunoSEQ multiplex PCR; TCRdb's version includes in-frame clones alone and lacks a portion of them. Of over 95,000 clones listed, over 75% are singletons. The ends were cut back, 3 bases at V and 10 bases at J, with 16 bases in the middle. CDR1 and CDR2 (germline): SEHNR, FQNEAQ (reference sequence). The CDR3 has 14 residues. As to this clone: No antigen is known for it.

The material sequenced was PBMCs. The clonotype comes from a woman aged 25 to 45 in good health and CMV-seropositive. The gene calls are TRBV7-9 and TRBJ2-1, with D possibly being TRBD2 (6 bases). The CDR3 protein is CASSLKTGSGEQFF. The CDR3 DNA follows: TGTGCCAGCAGCTTGAAGACTGGCAGCGGGGAGCAGTTCTTC.